These 25 T cell receptor beta chains originate from one sample sequenced in a study of CD8 T cells in ankylosing spondylitis. MiXCR, run by TCRdb on the 5' RACE reads, gives a single entry per CDR3 protein. Of a few hundred thousand distinct CDR3 sequences in the sample, roughly 20% were seen once. Sequencing used blood, either unsorted or a sorted T cell fraction (not recorded which). These receptor sequences come from a female donor with ankylosing spondylitis or in good health (not recorded which).

A few counts support this clonotype. The chain carries TRBV5-1 and TRBJ2-3, with a tentative D call TRBD1 (5 bases). This CDR3 spans 14 amino acids. The V gene's germline CDR1 is SGHRS and CDR2 YFSETQ. Trimming removed 0 bases at V and 6 bases at J, with 11 bases between. In DNA form, the CDR3 reads TGCGCCAGCAGCTTGGTGCAGGGAAGGGATACGCAGTATTTT. This codes for CASSLVQGRDTQYF. The entire variable domain, with the rest obtained from reference TRBV5-1 and TRBJ2-3, is as follows: KAGVTQTPRYLIKTRGQQVTLSCSPISGHRSVSWYQQTPGQGLQFLFEYFSETQRNKGNFPGRFSGRQFSNSRSEMNVSTLELGDSALYLCASSLVQGRDTQYFGPGTRLTVL.

The chain is built from TRBV4-3 and TRBJ2-7; TRBD1 matches 9 bases. The CDR3 spans 15 residues. V was pared by 0 bases and J by 7 bases, with 7 bases of the junction left unmatched. Germline lookup yields CDR1 LGHNA and CDR2 YSLEER. CDR3 amino acids: CASSQDGTGSREQYF. DNA for the CDR3: TGCGCCAGCAGCCAAGATGGGACAGGGTCTAGAGAGCAGTACTTC.

The genes are TRBV11-2 and TRBJ2-7; D may be TRBD2 (7 bases). The germline V gene encodes CDR1 SGHAT and CDR2 FQNNGV. Trimming shortened V by 2 bases and J by 0 bases, and 20 bases separated the two germline ends. The CDR3 length is 18 residues. The chain's CDR3 is CASSLSRLAEGGSYEQYF. The DNA of the CDR3 is TGTGCCAGCAGCTTAAGCCGGCTAGCGGAGGGGGGCTCCTACGAGCAGTACTTC. The variable domain in full, completed from reference TRBV11-2 and TRBJ2-7, reads EAGVAQSPRYKIIEKRQSVAFWCNPISGHATLYWYQQILGQGPKLLIQFQNNGVVDDSQLPKDRFSAERLKGVDSTLKIQPAKLEDSAVYLCASSLSRLAEGGSYEQYFGPGTRLTVT.

This clonotype showed up just a few times. The V and J genes are TRBV3-1 and TRBJ2-6; D not resolved. The V end lost 1 base, the J end lost 0 bases, and 7 bases lay between the germline ends. The germline CDR1 and CDR2 sequences are LGHDT and YNNKEL (reference sequence). The CDR3 spans 16 residues. In nucleotides, the CDR3 is TGTGCCAGCAGCCAAGTGGTAGGCTCTGGGGCCAACGTCCTGACTTTC. This codes for CASSQVVGSGANVLTF.

The chain carries TRBV20-1 and TRBJ2-1; the match to TRBD2 covers 11 bases. J lost 15 bases, V lost 7 bases, and 8 bases had no gene match. The CDR3 totals 11 residues. Germline values: CDR1 DFQATT, CDR2 SNEGSKA (reference sequence). DNA of the CDR3: TGCAGTGGAACTAGCGGGAGAGAACGGTTCTTC. As protein: CSGTSGRERFF.

The chain is built from TRBV6-1 and TRBJ1-2, with D perhaps matching TRBD1 (6 bases). Germline V gene data show CDR1 as MNHNS and CDR2 as SASEGT. With 6 bases removed from V and 0 bases from J, the gap between germline ends came to 8 bases. The CDR3 loop spans 13 amino acids. The CDR3 DNA is TGTGCCAGCAGACAGGGATCTAACTATGGCTACACCTTC. Translated: CASRQGSNYGYTF.

This clonotype was seen a few times. The gene calls are TRBV5-1 and TRBJ2-5; D is unclear. CDR3 size: 13 residues. Germline CDR1 and CDR2: SGHRS and YFSETQ. The germline V and J ends were trimmed by 0 bases and 3 bases, with 6 bases remaining between them. The CDR3 DNA follows: TGCGCCAGCAGCTTGGAACAGAAAGAGACCCAGTACTTC. Its protein product is CASSLEQKETQYF.

This clonotype was counted only a few times. The CDR3 sequence: CASSHPGGVVITGELFF. The CDR3 nucleotides are TGTGCCAGCAGTCACCCAGGGGGCGTAGTTATTACCGGGGAGCTGTTTTTT. The V call is TRBV6-5, the J call TRBJ2-2; TRBD1 aligns across 8 bases. Losses at the gene ends were 5 bases for V and 5 bases for J; bases not matched to a gene: 13. There are 17 residues in the CDR3. The germline V gene has CDR1 MNHEY and CDR2 SVGAGI.

This sequence joins TRBV2 and TRBJ1-2; D call uncertain. The CDR3 extends over 13 amino acids. Deletions cut 0 bases from V and 8 bases from J, with 10 bases between. Germline CDR1 and CDR2: SNHLY and FYNNEI. The CDR3 sequence is CASSEALRGGYTF. The DNA of the CDR3 is TGTGCCAGCAGTGAAGCCTTACGAGGGGGCTACACCTTC.

The chain uses TRBV19 and TRBJ2-1, with D perhaps given as TRBD1 or TRBD2 (5 bases each). Trimming left V 4 bases short and J 7 bases short, with 14 bases between. This CDR3 contains 14 residues. CDR1 and CDR2 (germline): LNHDA, SQIVND (reference sequence). The CDR3 protein is CASSTGPRANEQFF. The CDR3 DNA sequence: TGTGCCAGTAGTACGGGACCCCGTGCGAATGAGCAGTTCTTC.

This clonotype appeared once. J is TRBJ2-3 and V is TRBV10-3; 13 bases agree with TRBD2. This CDR3 has 15 residues. Germline loops: CDR1 ENHRY, CDR2 SYGVKD. After removal of 10 bases from V and 1 base from J, the junction contained 5 bases not matched to a gene. The CDR3 coding sequence is TGTGCCACCGGACTAGCGGGAGAGGGCACAGATACGCAGTATTTT. This encodes CATGLAGEGTDTQYF.

This rearrangement joins TRBV6-2 or TRBV6-3 to TRBJ2-5; weak D call: TRBD1 (5 bases). The germline V and J ends were trimmed by 6 bases and 4 bases, with 9 bases remaining between them. The CDR3 runs 12 residues. Germline loops: CDR1 MNHEY, CDR2 SVGEGT. CDR3 in amino acids: CASSEGAETQYF. DNA for the CDR3: TGTGCCAGCAGCGAAGGGGCAGAGACCCAGTACTTC.

This clonotype was seen a handful of times. One end of the junction is discordant with germline, which a read error may explain. The chain uses TRBV29-1 and TRBJ1-1; 8 bases match TRBD1. Germline loops: CDR1 SQVTM, CDR2 ANQGSEA. CDR3 length equals 9 residues. CDR3 sequence (DNA): TGCAGCGTTGATCGCGGGACAGGCTTT. It specifies CSVDRGTGF.

The CDR3 sequence is CSVGVGGNYGYTF. CDR3 sequence (DNA): TGCAGCGTTGGGGTAGGGGGGAACTATGGCTACACCTTC. This chain joins TRBV29-1 and TRBJ1-2; maybe TRBD1 (6 bases). Germline loops: CDR1 SQVTM, CDR2 ANQGSEA. Trimming shortened V by 4 bases and J by 2 bases, and 11 bases separated the two germline ends. This CDR3 is built from 13 residues.

This clonotype was seen only a few times. This chain connects TRBV27 to TRBJ2-1; the D gene is possibly TRBD1 (6 bases). Per germline, CDR1 MNHEY and CDR2 SMNVEV (reference sequence). The CDR3 has 13 amino acids. Trimming took 5 bases from V and 9 from J, leaving 14 bases between them. The CDR3 loop is CASSDYNRAEQFF. DNA for the CDR3: TGTGCCAGCAGTGATTACAACAGGGCTGAGCAGTTCTTC.

The chain joins TRBV12-3 or TRBV12-4 to TRBJ2-1; 11 bases are shared with TRBD1. V shed 2 bases and J 7 bases; nucleotides not matched to a gene: 7. This CDR3 contains 16 residues. DNA of the CDR3: TGTGCCAGCAGTTTACGCGGACAGGGGGCTGGGAATGAGCAGTTCTTC. Translated: CASSLRGQGAGNEQFF.

Details on this clonotype: A much larger clone sits a single nucleotide away, making a read error possible. Since the CDR3 does not end with the conserved phenylalanine or tryptophan, this likely comes from a read error. The CDR3 nucleotides read TGCAGCGTTGGCTTTGGCTCCGGTTACAATGAGCAGTTCTTG. It specifies CSVGFGSGYNEQFL. The V and J genes are TRBV29-1 and TRBJ2-1; D is unresolved. This CDR3 comprises 14 residues. CDR1 is SQVTM and CDR2 is ANQGSEA in the germline V gene. Trimming pared 4 bases from V and 4 bases from J, leaving 14 bases between.

This clonotype appeared a few times. CDR3 bases: TGTGCCAGCAGCCTAGGGGCGGGAGGGGCAGACAATGAGCAGTTCTTC. As protein: CASSLGAGGADNEQFF. V and J are TRBV12-3 or TRBV12-4 and TRBJ2-1; 9 nucleotides line up with TRBD2. The CDR3 totals 16 residues. The J segment lost 5 bases and the V segment lost 6 bases, leaving 11 bases of the junction unmatched.

Many counts were recorded for this clonotype. In DNA form, the CDR3 reads TGTGCCAGCAGCCTCTCAGGGCTAGGAGGGGATGAGCAGTTCTTC. As protein: CASSLSGLGGDEQFF. The rearrangement joins TRBV7-2 to TRBJ2-1; TRBD2 is a possible D gene (6 bases). Trimming pared 5 bases from V and 8 bases from J, leaving 19 bases between. Germline V gene lookup returns CDR1 SGHTA and CDR2 FQGNSA. The CDR3 has 15 amino acids.

This clonotype was seen many times. This chain joins TRBV5-1 and TRBJ1-1; D possibly corresponds to TRBD1 (6 bases). The CDR3 contains 14 residues. The V gene lost 3 bases and the J gene lost 2 bases, with 11 bases spanning the gap. Germline CDR1 and CDR2: SGHRS and YFSETQ. The CDR3 is CASSSTGGNTEAFF. As DNA, the CDR3 is TGCGCCAGCAGCTCGACAGGAGGTAACACTGAAGCTTTCTTT. The full variable domain, completed using reference TRBV5-1 and TRBJ1-1, is KAGVTQTPRYLIKTRGQQVTLSCSPISGHRSVSWYQQTPGQGLQFLFEYFSETQRNKGNFPGRFSGRQFSNSRSEMNVSTLELGDSALYLCASSSTGGNTEAFFGQGTRLTVV.

This clonotype came up a few times. The chain is built from TRBV7-3 and TRBJ2-3, with D perhaps TRBD2 (6 bases). CDR3 length: 14 amino acids. Germline values: CDR1 SGHTA, CDR2 FQGTGA. V lost 5 bases to trimming and J lost 4 bases, with 13 bases between them. The CDR3 DNA sequence: TGTGCCAGCAGCCGATTGGGGGAGGCAGATACGCAGTATTTT. Residues: CASSRLGEADTQYF.

The table lists this clonotype with a few counts. The rearrangement joins TRBV24-1 to TRBJ2-5, with TRBD1 identical over 9 bases. The CDR3 loop spans 15 amino acids. CDR1 and CDR2 (germline): KGHDR, SFDVKD. The trim removed 3 bases at V and 6 bases at J, leaving 7 bases unmatched. The DNA for the CDR3 is TGTGCCACCAGTGATCGGACAGGGGAGGCGAAGACCCAGTACTTC. It codes for CATSDRTGEAKTQYF.

The table lists this clonotype with a few counts. This sequence joins TRBV6-5 and TRBJ2-1; unclear D gene. The CDR3 extends over 15 amino acids. Germline V gene sequence: CDR1 MNHEY, CDR2 SVGAGI. V was trimmed by 0 bases and J by 6 bases, leaving 12 bases between them. The CDR3 coding sequence is TGTGCCAGCAGTTACTCGAGACTTCTGGGCAATGAGCAGTTCTTC. Translation gives CASSYSRLLGNEQFF.

This clonotype showed up many times. This sequence joins TRBV12-3 or TRBV12-4 and TRBJ1-6, with 7 bases matching TRBD1. Losses at the gene ends were 5 bases for V and 10 bases for J; bases not matched to a gene: 11. The CDR3 consists of 15 residues. CDR3 sequence reads: CASSIKQGWKSPLHF. CDR3 bases: TGTGCCAGCAGTATCAAACAGGGGTGGAAATCACCCCTCCACTTT.

The chain links TRBV4-3 to TRBJ2-5, with D unclear. The V end was cut by 6 bases, the J end by 5 bases, with 13 bases between. The CDR3 has 13 amino acids. The germline gives CDR1 LGHNA, CDR2 YSLEER. The CDR3 spells CASSHTSAETQYF. The CDR3 DNA reads TGCGCCAGCAGTCACACTTCAGCGGAGACCCAGTACTTC.